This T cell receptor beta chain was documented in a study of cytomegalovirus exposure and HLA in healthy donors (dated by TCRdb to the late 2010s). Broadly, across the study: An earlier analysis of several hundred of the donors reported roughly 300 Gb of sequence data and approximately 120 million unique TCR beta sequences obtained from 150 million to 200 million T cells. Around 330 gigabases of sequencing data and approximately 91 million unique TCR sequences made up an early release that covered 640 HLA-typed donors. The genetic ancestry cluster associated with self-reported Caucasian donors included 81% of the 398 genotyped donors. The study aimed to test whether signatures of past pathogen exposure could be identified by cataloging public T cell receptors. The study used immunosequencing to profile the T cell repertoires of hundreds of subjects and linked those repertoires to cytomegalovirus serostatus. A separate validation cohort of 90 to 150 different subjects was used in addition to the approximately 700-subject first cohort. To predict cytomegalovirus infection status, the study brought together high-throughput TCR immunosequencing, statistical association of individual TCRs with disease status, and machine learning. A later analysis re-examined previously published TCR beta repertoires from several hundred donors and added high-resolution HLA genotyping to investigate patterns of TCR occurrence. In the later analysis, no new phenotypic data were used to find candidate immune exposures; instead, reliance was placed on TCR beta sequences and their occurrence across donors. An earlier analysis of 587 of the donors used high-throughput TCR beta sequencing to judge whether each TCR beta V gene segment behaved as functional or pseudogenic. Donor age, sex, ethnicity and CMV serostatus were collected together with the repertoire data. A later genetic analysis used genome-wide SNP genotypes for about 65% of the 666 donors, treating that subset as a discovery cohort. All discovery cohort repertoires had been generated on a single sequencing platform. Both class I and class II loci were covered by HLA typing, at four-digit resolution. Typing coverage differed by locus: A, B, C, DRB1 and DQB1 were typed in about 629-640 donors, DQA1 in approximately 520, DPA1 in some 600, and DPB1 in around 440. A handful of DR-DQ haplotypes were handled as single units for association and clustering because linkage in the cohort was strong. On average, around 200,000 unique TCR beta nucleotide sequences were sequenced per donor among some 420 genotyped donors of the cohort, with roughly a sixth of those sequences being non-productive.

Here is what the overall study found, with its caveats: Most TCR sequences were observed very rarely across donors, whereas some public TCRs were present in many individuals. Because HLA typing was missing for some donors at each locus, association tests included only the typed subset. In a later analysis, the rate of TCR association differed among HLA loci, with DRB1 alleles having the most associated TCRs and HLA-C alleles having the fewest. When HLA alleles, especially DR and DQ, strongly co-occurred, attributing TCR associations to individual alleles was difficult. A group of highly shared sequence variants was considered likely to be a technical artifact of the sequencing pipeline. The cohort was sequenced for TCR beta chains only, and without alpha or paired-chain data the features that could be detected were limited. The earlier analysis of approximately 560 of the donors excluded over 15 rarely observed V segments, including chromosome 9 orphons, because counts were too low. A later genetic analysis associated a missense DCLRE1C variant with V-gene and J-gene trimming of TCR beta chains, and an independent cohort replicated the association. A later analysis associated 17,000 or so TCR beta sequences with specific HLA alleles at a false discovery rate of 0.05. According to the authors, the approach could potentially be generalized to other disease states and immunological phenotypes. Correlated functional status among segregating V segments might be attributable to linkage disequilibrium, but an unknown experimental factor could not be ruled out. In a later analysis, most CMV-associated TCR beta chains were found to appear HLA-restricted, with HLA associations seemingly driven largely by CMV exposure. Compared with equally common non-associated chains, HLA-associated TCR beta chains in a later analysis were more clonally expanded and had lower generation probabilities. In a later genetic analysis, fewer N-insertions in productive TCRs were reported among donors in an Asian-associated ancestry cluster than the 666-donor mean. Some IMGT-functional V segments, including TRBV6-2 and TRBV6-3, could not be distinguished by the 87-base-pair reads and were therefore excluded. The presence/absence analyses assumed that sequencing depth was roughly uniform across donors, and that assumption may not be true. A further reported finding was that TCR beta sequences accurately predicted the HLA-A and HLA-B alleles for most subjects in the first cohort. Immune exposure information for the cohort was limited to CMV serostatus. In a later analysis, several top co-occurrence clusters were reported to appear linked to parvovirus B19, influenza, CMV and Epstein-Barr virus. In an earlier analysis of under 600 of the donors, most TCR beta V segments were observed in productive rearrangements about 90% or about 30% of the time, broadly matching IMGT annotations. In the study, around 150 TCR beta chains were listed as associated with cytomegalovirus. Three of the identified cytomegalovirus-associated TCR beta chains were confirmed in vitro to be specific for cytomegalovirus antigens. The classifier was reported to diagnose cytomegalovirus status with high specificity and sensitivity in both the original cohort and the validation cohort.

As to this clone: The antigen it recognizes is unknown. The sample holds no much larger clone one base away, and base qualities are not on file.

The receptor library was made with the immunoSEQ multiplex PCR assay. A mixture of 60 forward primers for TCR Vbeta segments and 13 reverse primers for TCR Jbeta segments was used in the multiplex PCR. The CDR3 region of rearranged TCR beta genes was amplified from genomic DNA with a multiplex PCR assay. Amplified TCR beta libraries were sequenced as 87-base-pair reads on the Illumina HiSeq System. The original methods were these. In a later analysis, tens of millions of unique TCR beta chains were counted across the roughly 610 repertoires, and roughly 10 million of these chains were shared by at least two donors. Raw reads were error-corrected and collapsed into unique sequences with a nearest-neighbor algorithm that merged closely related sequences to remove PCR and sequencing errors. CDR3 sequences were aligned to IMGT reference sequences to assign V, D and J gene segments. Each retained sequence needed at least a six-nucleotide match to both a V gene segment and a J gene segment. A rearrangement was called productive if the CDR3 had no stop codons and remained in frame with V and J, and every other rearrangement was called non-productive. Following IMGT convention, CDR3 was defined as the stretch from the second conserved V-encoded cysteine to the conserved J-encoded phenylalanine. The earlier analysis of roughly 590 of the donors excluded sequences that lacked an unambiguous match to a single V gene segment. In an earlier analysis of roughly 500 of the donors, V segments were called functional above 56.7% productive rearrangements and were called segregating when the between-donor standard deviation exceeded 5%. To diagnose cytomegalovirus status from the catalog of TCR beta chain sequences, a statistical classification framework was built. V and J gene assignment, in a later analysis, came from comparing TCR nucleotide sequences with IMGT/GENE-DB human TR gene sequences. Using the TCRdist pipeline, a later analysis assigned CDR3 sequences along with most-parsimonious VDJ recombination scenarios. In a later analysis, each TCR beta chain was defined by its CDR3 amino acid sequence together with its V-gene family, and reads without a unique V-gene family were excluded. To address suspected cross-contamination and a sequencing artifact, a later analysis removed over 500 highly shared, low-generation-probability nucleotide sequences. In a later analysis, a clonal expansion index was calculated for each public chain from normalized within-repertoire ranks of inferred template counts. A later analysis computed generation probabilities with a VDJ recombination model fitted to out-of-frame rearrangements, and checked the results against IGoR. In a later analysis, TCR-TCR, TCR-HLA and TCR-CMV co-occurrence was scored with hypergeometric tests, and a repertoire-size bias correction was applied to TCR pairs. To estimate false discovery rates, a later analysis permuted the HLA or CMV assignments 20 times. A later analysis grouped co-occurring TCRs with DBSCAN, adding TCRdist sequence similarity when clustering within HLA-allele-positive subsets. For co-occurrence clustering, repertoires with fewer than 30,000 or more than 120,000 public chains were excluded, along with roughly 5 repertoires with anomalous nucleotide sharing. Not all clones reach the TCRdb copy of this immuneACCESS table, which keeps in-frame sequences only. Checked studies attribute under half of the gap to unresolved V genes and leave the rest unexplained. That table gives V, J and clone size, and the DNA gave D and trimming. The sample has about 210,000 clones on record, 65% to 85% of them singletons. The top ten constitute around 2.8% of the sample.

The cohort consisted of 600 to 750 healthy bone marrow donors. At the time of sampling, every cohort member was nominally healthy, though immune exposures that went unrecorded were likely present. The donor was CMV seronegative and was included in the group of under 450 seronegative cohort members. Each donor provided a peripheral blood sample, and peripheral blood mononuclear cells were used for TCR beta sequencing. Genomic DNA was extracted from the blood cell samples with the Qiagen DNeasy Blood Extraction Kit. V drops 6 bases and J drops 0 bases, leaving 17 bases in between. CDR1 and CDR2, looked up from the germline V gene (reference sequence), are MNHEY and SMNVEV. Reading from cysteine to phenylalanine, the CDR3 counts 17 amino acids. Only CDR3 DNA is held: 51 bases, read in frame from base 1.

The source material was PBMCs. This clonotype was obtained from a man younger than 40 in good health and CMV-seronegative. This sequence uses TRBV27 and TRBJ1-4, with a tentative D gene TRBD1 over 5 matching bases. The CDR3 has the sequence CASSSARSGATNEKLFF. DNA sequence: TGTGCCAGCAGCTCGGCCAGGTCGGGGGCAACTAATGAAAAACTGTTTTTT.